The 8 T cell receptor beta chains below come from one sample, sequenced in a study of long-term antiretroviral therapy in people with HIV. The assay used was immunoSEQ (version v3.0), run at survey level. Measured with immunoSEQ multiplex PCR; TCRdb has only the in-frame clones, and not every one. The table records some 16,000 clones, 75% to 85% of them present only once. The starting material was unsorted PBMCs, obtained 2.1 years after starting antiretroviral therapy. These TCRs come from a man aged 35-49 years with HIV.

The chain recombines TRBV27 with TRBJ1-1, with a tentative D call TRBD1 (5 bases). Trimming pared 4 bases from V and 1 base from J, leaving 13 bases between. The CDR3 is made up of 15 amino acids. Looked up from germline, CDR1 is MNHEY and CDR2 is SMNVEV (reference sequence). DNA for the CDR3: TGTGCCAGCAGTTATTTAAGGGGTGGGAACACTGAAGCTTTCTTT. Translation: CASSYLRGGNTEAFF.

This clone has just a few counts. V gene TRBV27 combines with J gene TRBJ1-2, with D unresolved. The germline CDR1 and CDR2 sequences are MNHEY and SMNVEV (reference sequence). Trimming pared 5 bases from V and 8 bases from J, leaving 15 bases between. The CDR3 runs 13 residues. Written as DNA, the CDR3 is TGTGCCAGCAGTCCCGGCGAAGGGCGCGGCTACACCTTC. It translates to CASSPGEGRGYTF.

The chain is built from TRBV7-9 and TRBJ1-2, with D possibly TRBD1 on 5 matching bases. The CDR3 has 15 residues. CDR1 is SEHNR, CDR2 FQNEAQ, per germline (reference sequence). V was cut by 5 bases and J by 2 bases, with 15 bases left in between. DNA for the CDR3: TGTGCCAGCAGCGATCCGGGACGGATAAACTATGGCTACACCTTC. Encoded protein: CASSDPGRINYGYTF.

This chain joins TRBV15 and TRBJ2-5, with D uncertain. The CDR3 is 12 amino acids. Trimming cost V 0 bases and J 5 bases, with 4 bases left between them. The germline gives CDR1 LNHNV, CDR2 YYDKDF (reference sequence). CDR3 in DNA: TGTGCCACCAGCAGAGACGGGGAGACCCAGTACTTC. The encoded protein is CATSRDGETQYF.

The chain combines TRBV14 with TRBJ1-4, with TRBD1 as a possible D gene (6 bases). Per the germline V gene, CDR1 is SGHDN and CDR2 is FVKESK. Trimming removed 4 bases from V and 0 bases from J, with 9 bases in between. The CDR3 runs 15 residues. The CDR3 DNA sequence: TGTGCCAGCAGCCTGGACAGCTCAACTAATGAAAAACTGTTTTTT. Its protein is CASSLDSSTNEKLFF.

The chain recombines TRBV6-5 with TRBJ2-7; unclear D gene. The V gene's germline CDR1 is MNHEY and CDR2 SVGAGI. V lost 0 bases and J 2 bases, leaving 8 bases between the germline ends. This CDR3 has 14 residues. The CDR3 protein is CASSYSFGAYEQYF. The CDR3 coding sequence is TGTGCCAGCAGTTACTCGTTCGGTGCCTACGAGCAGTACTTC.

The chain carries TRBV6-1 and TRBJ2-7; D gene uncertain. CDR1 and CDR2 from the germline V gene are MNHNS and SASEGT. There are 13 residues in the CDR3. Trimming left V 7 bases short and J 6 bases short, with 16 bases between. The CDR3 DNA reads as TGTGCCAGCATGCCCATGCGGCAGAGCGAGCAGTACTTC. Protein product: CASMPMRQSEQYF.

The chain uses TRBV10-3 and TRBJ2-1; 11 nucleotides line up with TRBD2. The CDR3 length is 18 residues. V was pared by 10 bases and J by 5 bases, with 19 bases of the junction left unmatched. Germline CDR1 reads ENHRY; CDR2 reads SYGVKD. The CDR3: CATSRSVIAGGQHNEQFF. The CDR3 region has the DNA TGTGCCACCTCCCGGTCGGTTATAGCGGGGGGGCAGCACAATGAGCAGTTCTTC.